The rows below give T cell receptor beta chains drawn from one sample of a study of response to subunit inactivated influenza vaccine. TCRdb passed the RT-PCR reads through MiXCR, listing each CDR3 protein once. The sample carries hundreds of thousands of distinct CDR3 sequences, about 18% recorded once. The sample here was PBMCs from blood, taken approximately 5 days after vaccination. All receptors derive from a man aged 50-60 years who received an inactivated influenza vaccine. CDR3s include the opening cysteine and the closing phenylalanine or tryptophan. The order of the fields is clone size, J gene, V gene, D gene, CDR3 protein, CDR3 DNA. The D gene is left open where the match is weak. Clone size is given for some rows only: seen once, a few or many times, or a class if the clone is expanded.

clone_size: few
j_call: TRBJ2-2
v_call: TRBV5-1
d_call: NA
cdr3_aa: CASSLRLGTNTGELFF
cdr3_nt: TGCGCCAGCAGCTTGAGGTTGGGTACGAACACCGGGGAGCTGTTTTTT

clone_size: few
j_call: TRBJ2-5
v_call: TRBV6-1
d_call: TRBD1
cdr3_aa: CASRSGTASKETQYF
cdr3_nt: TGTGCCAGCCGGTCCGGGACAGCATCCAAAGAGACCCAGTACTTC

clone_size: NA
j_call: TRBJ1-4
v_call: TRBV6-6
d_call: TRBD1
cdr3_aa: CASSTGAVEKLFF
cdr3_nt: TGTGCCAGCAGCACAGGGGCGGTAGAAAAACTGTTTTTT

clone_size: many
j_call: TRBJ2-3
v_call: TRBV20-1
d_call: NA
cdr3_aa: CSAREGGADTQYF
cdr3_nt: TGCAGTGCTAGAGAGGGGGGCGCAGATACGCAGTATTTT

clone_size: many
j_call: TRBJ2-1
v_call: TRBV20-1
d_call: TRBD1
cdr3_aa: CSAAPTGGYNEQFF
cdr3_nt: TGCAGTGCTGCCCCGACAGGGGGTTACAATGAGCAGTTCTTC

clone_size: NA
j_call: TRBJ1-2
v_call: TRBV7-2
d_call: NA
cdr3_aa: CASSLQSVYGYTF
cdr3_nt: TGTGCCAGCAGCTTACAGTCTGTCTATGGCTACACCTTC

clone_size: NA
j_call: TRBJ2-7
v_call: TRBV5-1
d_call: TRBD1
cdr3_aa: CASSIEQGAGYEQYF
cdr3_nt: TGCGCCAGCAGCATCGAACAGGGGGCTGGATACGAGCAGTACTTC

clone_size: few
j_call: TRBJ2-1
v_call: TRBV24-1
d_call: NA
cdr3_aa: CATSDPPQGYNEQFF
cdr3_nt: TGTGCCACCAGTGATCCGCCCCAGGGGTACAATGAGCAGTTCTTC

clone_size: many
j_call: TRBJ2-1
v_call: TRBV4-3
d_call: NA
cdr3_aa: CASSQDSGYNEQFF
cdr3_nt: TGCGCCAGCAGCCAAGATTCAGGGTACAATGAGCAGTTCTTC

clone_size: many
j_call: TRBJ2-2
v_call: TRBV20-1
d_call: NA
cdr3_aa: CSASDILNTGELFF
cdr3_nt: TGCAGTGCTAGCGACATCTTGAACACCGGGGAGCTGTTTTTT

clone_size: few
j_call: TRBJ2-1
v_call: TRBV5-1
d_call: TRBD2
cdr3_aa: CASSLVVTSGSENEQFF
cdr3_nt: TGCGCCAGCAGCTTGGTCGTGACTAGCGGGAGTGAAAATGAGCAGTTCTTC

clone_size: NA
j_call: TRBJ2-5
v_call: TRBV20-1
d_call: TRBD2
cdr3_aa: CSATGTSGGTQETQYF
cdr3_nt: TGCAGTGCTACAGGGACTAGCGGGGGTACTCAAGAGACCCAGTACTTC

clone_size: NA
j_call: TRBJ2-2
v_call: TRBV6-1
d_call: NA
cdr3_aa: CASRVLGTGELFF
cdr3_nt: TGTGCCAGCAGGGTACTTGGCACCGGGGAGCTGTTTTTT

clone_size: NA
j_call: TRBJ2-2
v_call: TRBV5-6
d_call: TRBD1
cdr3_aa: CASSLRTGVNTGELFF
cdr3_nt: TGTGCCAGCAGCCTCCGGACAGGAGTGAACACCGGGGAGCTGTTTTTT

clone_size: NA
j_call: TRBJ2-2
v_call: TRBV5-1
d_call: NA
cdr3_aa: CASSWWDRRITGELFF
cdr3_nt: TGCGCCAGCAGCTGGTGGGACCGACGTATTACCGGGGAGCTGTTTTTT

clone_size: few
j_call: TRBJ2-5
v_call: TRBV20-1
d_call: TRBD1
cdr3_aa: CSAHRGWQTQYF
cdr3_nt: TGCAGTGCACACAGGGGATGGCAGACCCAGTACTTC

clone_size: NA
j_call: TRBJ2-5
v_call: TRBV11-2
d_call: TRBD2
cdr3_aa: CASSFRTSSETQYF
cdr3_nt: TGTGCCAGCAGCTTCCGGACTAGCAGCGAGACCCAGTACTTC

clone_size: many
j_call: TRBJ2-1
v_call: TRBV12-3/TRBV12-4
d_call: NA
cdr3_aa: CASLLTYNEQFF
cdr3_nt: TGTGCCAGCCTGCTTACTTACAATGAGCAGTTCTTC

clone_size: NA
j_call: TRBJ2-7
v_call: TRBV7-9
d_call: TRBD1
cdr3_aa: CASSLEGTGISYEQYF
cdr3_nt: TGTGCCAGCAGCTTAGAGGGGACAGGAATCTCCTACGAGCAGTACTTC

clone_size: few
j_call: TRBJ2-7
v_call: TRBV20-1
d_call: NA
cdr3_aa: CSAGTSLGYEQYF
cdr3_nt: TGCAGTGCCGGGACATCCCTCGGCTACGAGCAGTACTTC

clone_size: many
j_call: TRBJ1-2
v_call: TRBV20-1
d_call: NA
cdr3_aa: CSARDPGTYGYTF
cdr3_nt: TGCAGTGCTAGAGATCCGGGTACTTATGGCTACACCTTC

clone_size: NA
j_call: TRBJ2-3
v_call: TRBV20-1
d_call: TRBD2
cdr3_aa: CSASQSGGFTDTQYF
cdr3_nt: TGCAGTGCTTCCCAAAGCGGGGGGTTCACAGATACGCAGTATTTT

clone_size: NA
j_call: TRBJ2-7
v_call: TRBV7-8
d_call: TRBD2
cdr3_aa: CASSLGDMREGQYEQYF
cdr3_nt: TGTGCCAGCAGCTTAGGGGACATGCGGGAGGGCCAGTACGAGCAGTACTTC

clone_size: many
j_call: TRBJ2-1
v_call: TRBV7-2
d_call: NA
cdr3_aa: CASSLDRMGNEQFF
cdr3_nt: TGTGCCAGCAGCTTAGACAGGATGGGGAATGAGCAGTTCTTC

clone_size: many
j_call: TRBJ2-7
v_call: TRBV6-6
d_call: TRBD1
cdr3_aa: CASSTTGAEQYF
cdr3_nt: TGTGCCAGCAGTACAACAGGGGCCGAGCAGTACTTC

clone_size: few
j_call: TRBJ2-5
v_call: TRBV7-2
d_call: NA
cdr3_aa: CASSLRVGTQYF
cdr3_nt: TGTGCCAGCAGCTTAAGGGTTGGGACCCAGTACTTC

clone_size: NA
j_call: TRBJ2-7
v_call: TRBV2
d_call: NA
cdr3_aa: CASSPQQGINEQYF
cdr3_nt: TGTGCCAGCAGCCCCCAGCAGGGTATAAACGAGCAGTACTTC

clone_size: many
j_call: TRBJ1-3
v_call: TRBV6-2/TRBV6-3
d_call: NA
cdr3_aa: CASRATGGGGNTIYF
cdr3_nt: TGTGCCAGCAGAGCGACAGGCGGCGGTGGAAACACCATATATTTT

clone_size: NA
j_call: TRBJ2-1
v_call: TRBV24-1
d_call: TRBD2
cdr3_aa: CATSDLGSRGNEQFF
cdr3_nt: TGTGCCACCAGTGATCTAGGTTCGCGGGGGAATGAGCAGTTCTTC

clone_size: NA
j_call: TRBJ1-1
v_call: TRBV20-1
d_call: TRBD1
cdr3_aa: CSATSGQGMAEAFF
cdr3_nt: TGCAGTGCTACGAGCGGACAGGGAATGGCTGAAGCTTTCTTT

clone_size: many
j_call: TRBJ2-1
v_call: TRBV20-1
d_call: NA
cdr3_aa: CSALRAYNEQFF
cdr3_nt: TGCAGTGCTCTGCGGGCGTACAATGAGCAGTTCTTC

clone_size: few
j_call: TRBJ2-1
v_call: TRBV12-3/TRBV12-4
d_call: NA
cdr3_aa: CASSFMGLGYNEQFF
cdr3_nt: TGTGCCAGCAGTTTCATGGGACTGGGCTACAATGAGCAGTTCTTC

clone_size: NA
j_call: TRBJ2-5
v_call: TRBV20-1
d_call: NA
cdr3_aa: CSAPATPRRETQYF
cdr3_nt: TGCAGTGCCCCGGCGACTCCCCGGCGAGAGACCCAGTACTTC

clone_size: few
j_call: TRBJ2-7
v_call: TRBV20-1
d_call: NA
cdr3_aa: CSARDLGGHYEQYF
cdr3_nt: TGCAGTGCTAGAGATCTGGGCGGACATTACGAGCAGTACTTC

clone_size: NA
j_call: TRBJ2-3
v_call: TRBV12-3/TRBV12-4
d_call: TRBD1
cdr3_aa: CASRGPGQGAEGLAVDTQYF
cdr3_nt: TGTGCCAGCAGAGGCCCGGGACAGGGGGCTGAGGGTCTAGCGGTAGATACGCAGTATTTT

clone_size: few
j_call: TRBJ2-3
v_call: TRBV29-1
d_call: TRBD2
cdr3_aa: CSVAGLAGRTDTQYF
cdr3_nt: TGCAGCGTAGCCGGACTAGCGGGGCGCACAGATACGCAGTATTTT

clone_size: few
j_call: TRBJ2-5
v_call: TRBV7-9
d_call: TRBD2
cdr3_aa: CASSLARGAQETQYF
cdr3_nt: TGTGCCAGCAGCTTAGCGCGGGGGGCACAAGAGACCCAGTACTTC

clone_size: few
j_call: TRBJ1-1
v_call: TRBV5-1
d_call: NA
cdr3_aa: CASRQEAMNTEAFF
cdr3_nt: TGCGCCAGCAGACAGGAGGCCATGAACACTGAAGCTTTCTTT

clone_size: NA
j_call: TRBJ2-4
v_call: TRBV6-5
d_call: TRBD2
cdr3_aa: CASSYSGGKPGGAKNIQYF
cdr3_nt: TGTGCCAGCAGTTACTCTGGGGGGAAGCCCGGGGGGGCCAAAAACATTCAGTACTTC

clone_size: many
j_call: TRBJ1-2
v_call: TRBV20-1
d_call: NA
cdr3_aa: CSASSQGVSYGYTF
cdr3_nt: TGCAGTGCTAGTAGTCAGGGAGTATCCTATGGCTACACCTTC

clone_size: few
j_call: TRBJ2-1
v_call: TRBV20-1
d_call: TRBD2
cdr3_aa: CSARGSSGSLGQFF
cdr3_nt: TGCAGTGCTAGAGGCTCTAGCGGGAGCCTGGGGCAGTTCTTC

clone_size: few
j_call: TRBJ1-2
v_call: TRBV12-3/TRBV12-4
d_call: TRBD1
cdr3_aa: CASSFRRIGTGNGYTF
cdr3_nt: TGTGCCAGCAGTTTCAGGAGGATAGGGACAGGGAACGGCTACACCTTC

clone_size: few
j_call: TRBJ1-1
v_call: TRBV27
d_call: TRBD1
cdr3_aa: CASGWTGGRSTEAFF
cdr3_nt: TGTGCCAGCGGTTGGACAGGGGGCCGGAGCACTGAAGCTTTCTTT

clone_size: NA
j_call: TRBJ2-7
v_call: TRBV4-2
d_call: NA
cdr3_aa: CASSQEDRNYEQYF
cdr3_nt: TGTGCCAGCAGCCAAGAGGACAGAAATTACGAGCAGTACTTC

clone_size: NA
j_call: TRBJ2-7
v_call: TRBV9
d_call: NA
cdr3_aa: CASSVDPGTYEQYF
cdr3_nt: TGTGCCAGCAGCGTAGATCCAGGGACCTACGAGCAGTACTTC

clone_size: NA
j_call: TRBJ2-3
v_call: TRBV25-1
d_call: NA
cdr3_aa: CASSWRGREDTQYF
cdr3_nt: TGTGCCAGCAGTTGGAGGGGGCGGGAAGATACGCAGTATTTT

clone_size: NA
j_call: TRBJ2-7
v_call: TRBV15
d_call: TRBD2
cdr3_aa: CATSRGGSGTEQYF
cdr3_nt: TGTGCCACCAGCAGAGGAGGTAGCGGGACCGAGCAGTACTTC

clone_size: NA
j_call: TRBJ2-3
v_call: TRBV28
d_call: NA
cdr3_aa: CASILLELASDTQYF
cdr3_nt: TGTGCCAGCATCCTCTTAGAGTTAGCGTCAGATACGCAGTATTTT

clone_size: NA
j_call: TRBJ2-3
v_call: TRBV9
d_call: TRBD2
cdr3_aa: CASSVGEGTADTQYF
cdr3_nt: TGTGCCAGCAGCGTAGGGGAGGGCACCGCAGATACGCAGTATTTT

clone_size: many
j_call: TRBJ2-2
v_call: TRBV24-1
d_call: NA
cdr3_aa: CATGREGPNTGELFF
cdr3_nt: TGTGCCACAGGCCGAGAAGGGCCCAACACCGGGGAGCTGTTTTTT